This T cell receptor (beta chain) was captured in a study of CD8 T cells in ankylosing spondylitis. The study, taken as a whole, reports: Reportedly, matched ankylosing spondylitis synovial fluid was significantly enriched for disease-linked clones. Previously reported in reactive arthritis synovial fluid and blood were some of the motif variants. Ankylosing spondylitis blood appeared to carry a characteristic TCR beta motif of roughly 8 highly homologous variants.

The length of the CDR3 is 19 residues. After removal of 2 bases from V and 5 bases from J, the junction contained 15 bases not matched to a gene. TCRdb processed the 5' RACE reads anew with MiXCR; each CDR3 protein has one entry. The sample lists hundreds of thousands of distinct CDR3 sequences, roughly 12% occurring once. As for this clonotype: Its matching antigen is unknown.

This TCR derives from a male donor with ankylosing spondylitis. The sequenced sample was blood, either unsorted or a sorted T cell fraction (not recorded which). The chain couples TRBV6-7 to TRBJ2-1; 10 nucleotides agree with TRBD2. TRBV6-7 is treated as an ORF (open reading frame) with a function not yet certain. The chain's CDR3 is CASSYIRLAGPSQDNEQFF. In nucleotides, the CDR3 is TGTGCCAGCAGTTACATTAGACTAGCGGGCCCCTCCCAGGACAATGAGCAGTTCTTC.